These 20 T cell receptor beta chains share one sample of origin, sequenced in a study of T cells in narcolepsy (dated by TCRdb to between 2017 and 2018). Library generation was performed with the immunoSEQ multiplex PCR assay. The immuneACCESS repertoire file appears here via TCRdb, limited to in-frame rearrangements. These files lack a portion of the clones; in checked studies, under half of the deficit traces to unresolved V genes, and the cause of the others is not known. The sample table holds 28,000 or so clones, of which 86% were seen once. Of the sample, about 1.1% falls within the top ten clones. Source material: CD45RA- memory CD4+ T cells from PBMCs. In light of the paper, this sample's cell subset or site label describes: memory T cells sorted ex vivo from peripheral blood. The receptors here all came from a human donor with narcolepsy.

The chain combines TRBV6-1 with TRBJ1-2, with 9 bases fitting TRBD1. V gave up 11 bases and J gave up 4 bases; unmatched junction bases: 8. This CDR3 contains 13 residues. Per the germline V gene, CDR1 is MNHNS and CDR2 is SASEGT. The CDR3 loop is CAVQGAGGYGYTF. CDR3 in DNA: TGTGCCGTACAGGGGGCAGGGGGCTATGGCTACACCTTC.

In its sample, this clone was seen a few times. The V and J genes are TRBV14 and TRBJ1-4, with D tentatively TRBD1 (5 bases). Germline V lookup: CDR1 SGHDN, CDR2 FVKESK. Trimming left V 4 bases short and J 11 bases short, with 29 bases between. The CDR3 runs 18 residues. The CDR3 nucleotides read TGTGCCAGCAGCCGCAAGGGGCTTGGGGACGTATCTGGTGGGAAACTGTTTTTT. The encoded protein is CASSRKGLGDVSGGKLFF.

The chain couples TRBV5-4 to TRBJ2-2, with D hard to call. V lost 8 bases and J lost 1, with 12 bases in between. This CDR3 is built from 14 residues. The germline V gene encodes CDR1 SGHNT and CDR2 YYREEE (reference sequence). CDR3 residues: CASQPPENTGELFF. The DNA for the CDR3 is TGTGCCAGTCAACCACCAGAGAACACCGGGGAGCTGTTTTTT. The full variable domain, its missing parts supplied by reference TRBV5-4 and TRBJ2-2, is ETGVTQSPTHLIKTRGQQVTLRCSSQSGHNTVSWYQQALGQGPQFIFQYYREEENGRGNFPPRFSGLQFPNYSSELNVNALELDDSALYLCASQPPENTGELFFGEGSRLTVL.

The chain is built from TRBV4-1 and TRBJ1-3, with 8 bases fitting TRBD1. The CDR3 is 15 residues long. The V gene end was trimmed by 0 bases and the J gene end by 7 bases; junction bases not matched to a gene: 5. Germline CDR1 reads MGHRA; CDR2 reads YSYEKL. CDR3 in DNA: TGCGCCAGCAGCCAAGAGGACAGGGAAGATAACACCATATATTTT. This encodes CASSQEDREDNTIYF.

The chain joins TRBV5-1 to TRBJ2-1; 9 bases match TRBD1. The CDR3 sequence is 15 residues long. V lost 0 bases and J lost 3; bases outside the gene matches: 1. Germline V gives CDR1 SGHRS, CDR2 YFSETQ. DNA of the CDR3: TGCGCCAGCAGCTTGGGGACAGGGGACTACAATGAGCAGTTCTTC. It encodes CASSLGTGDYNEQFF.

CDR3: CASSMDRGSAEAFF. The CDR3 bases are TGTGCCAGTAGTATGGACAGGGGCTCGGCTGAAGCTTTCTTT. J is TRBJ1-1 and V is TRBV19; 9 bases map to TRBD1. Germline V gene lookup returns CDR1 LNHDA and CDR2 SQIVND (reference sequence). The CDR3 sequence is 14 residues long. V shed 3 bases and J 6 bases; nucleotides not matched to a gene: 5. The full variable domain, with the rest looked up from reference TRBV19 and TRBJ1-1, is DGGITQSPKYLFRKEGQNVTLSCEQNLNHDAMYWYRQDPGQGLRLIYYSQIVNDFQKGDIAEGYSVSREKKESFPLTVTSAQKNPTAFYLCASSMDRGSAEAFFGQGTRLTVV.

V and J are TRBV6-4 and TRBJ1-1; perhaps TRBD1 as D (5 bases). Trimming removed 3 bases at V and 11 bases at J, with 13 bases between. The V gene's germline CDR1 is MRHNA and CDR2 SNTAGT. This CDR3 spans 12 amino acids. The CDR3 spells CASSDGGVCAFF. The DNA of the CDR3 is TGTGCCAGCAGTGATGGGGGAGTGTGTGCTTTCTTT.

This clone was seen a handful of times. The rearrangement uses TRBV18 and TRBJ2-6, with D uncertain. The CDR3 length is 14 residues. Between the trimmed V and J ends, which lost 0 bases and 3 bases, there was a span of 3 bases. Germline V gene data show CDR1 as KGHSH and CDR2 as LQKENI. CDR3 sequence: CASSPPGGANVLTF. In nucleotides, the CDR3 is TGTGCCAGCTCACCACCGGGTGGGGCCAACGTCCTGACTTTC.

This chain links TRBV28 with TRBJ2-6, with a possible D match to TRBD2 (6 bases). V lost 2 bases to trimming and J lost 0 bases, with 11 bases between them. CDR3 size: 17 residues. The germline V gene encodes CDR1 MDHEN and CDR2 SYDVKM. CDR3 DNA sequence: TGTGCCAGCAGTTTAGGCCCGGGAGACTCTGGGGCCAACGTCCTGACTTTC. As protein: CASSLGPGDSGANVLTF. The variable domain in full, completed from reference TRBV28 and TRBJ2-6, reads DVKVTQSSRYLVKRTGEKVFLECVQDMDHENMFWYRQDPGLGLRLIYFSYDVKMKEKGDIPEGYSVSREKKERFSLILESASTNQTSMYLCASSLGPGDSGANVLTFGAGSRLTVL.

The V call is TRBV11-3, the J call TRBJ2-5; D is uncertain. This CDR3 is 13 amino acids long. Looked up from germline, CDR1 is SGHNT and CDR2 is YENEEA. Trimming cost V 1 base and J 4 bases, with 7 bases left between them. CDR3 in amino acids: CASSLGSAETQYF. In nucleotides, the CDR3 is TGTGCCAGCAGCTTAGGGTCAGCAGAGACCCAGTACTTC.

The J gene is TRBJ2-1, the V gene TRBV7-6; the D gene is possibly TRBD2 (6 bases). From germline, CDR1 is SGHVS and CDR2 FNYEAQ. V lost 2 bases and J 7 bases, leaving 15 bases between the germline ends. The CDR3 is 15 amino acids. For the CDR3, the DNA is TGTGCCAGCAGCTTAACGGGGATCGCGGGAAATGAGCAGTTCTTC. Protein sequence: CASSLTGIAGNEQFF. Supplemented by reference TRBV7-6 and TRBJ2-1, the full variable domain reads GAGVSQSPRYKVTKRGQDVALRCDPISGHVSLYWYRQALGQGPEFLTYFNYEAQQDKSGLPNDRFSAERPEGSISTLTIQRTEQRDSAMYRCASSLTGIAGNEQFFGPGTRLTVL.

About this clone: The sample carries other DNA sequences with the same CDR3. V and J are TRBV11-2 and TRBJ1-1, with 10 bases aligning to TRBD1. The V gene end was trimmed by 3 bases and the J gene end by 5 bases; junction bases not matched to a gene: 3. The CDR3 length is 14 residues. Germline V gene sequence: CDR1 SGHAT, CDR2 FQNNGV. CDR3 amino acids: CASSLMGQGTEAFF. For the CDR3, the DNA is TGTGCCAGCAGCTTGATGGGACAGGGGACTGAAGCTTTCTTT.

The V call is TRBV27, the J call TRBJ2-3; the D gene is possibly TRBD1 (6 bases). Trimming removed 7 bases from V and 2 bases from J, with 10 bases in between. The CDR3 runs to 13 residues. The germline V gene has CDR1 MNHEY and CDR2 SMNVEV (reference sequence). In DNA form, the CDR3 reads TGTGCCAGCAAGCAGGGGCACACAGATACGCAGTATTTT. This codes for CASKQGHTDTQYF.

This clone occurred a few times. V and J are TRBV29-1 and TRBJ2-5, with TRBD2 matching 10 bases. The CDR3 extends over 13 amino acids. The V and J ends lost 4 bases and 7 bases, in that order; junction bases with no gene match: 6. Germline loops: CDR1 SQVTM, CDR2 ANQGSEA. For the CDR3, the DNA is TGCAGCGTTGTGAGCGGGGGGGCACGGACCCAGTACTTC. Translating gives CSVVSGGARTQYF.

This chain links TRBV9 with TRBJ1-3, with 7 bases fitting TRBD1. Losses at the gene ends were 0 bases for V and 0 bases for J; bases not matched to a gene: 6. Germline CDR1 SGDLS, CDR2 YYNGEE. The CDR3 contains 17 residues. CDR3 DNA: TGTGCCAGCAGCGTAGCTACAGGGGCAAGCTCTGGAAACACCATATATTTT. Translating it yields CASSVATGASSGNTIYF.

V and J are TRBV6-1 and TRBJ2-3; 11 positions agree with TRBD2. The CDR3 runs to 15 residues. Germline lookup yields CDR1 MNHNS and CDR2 SASEGT. V lost 6 bases to trimming and J lost 2 bases; unmatched junction nucleotides: 4. The CDR3 protein is CASRMTSGATDTQYF. CDR3 DNA: TGTGCCAGCAGAATGACTAGCGGGGCCACAGATACGCAGTATTTT.

This rearrangement joins TRBV7-9 to TRBJ2-3, with 8 positions matching TRBD2. After removal of 4 bases from V and 2 bases from J, the junction contained 2 bases not matched to a gene. The CDR3 spans 14 residues. Germline CDR1 is SEHNR and CDR2 is FQNEAQ (reference sequence). CDR3 sequence: CASSSSGSTDTQYF. The CDR3 DNA reads as TGTGCCAGCAGCTCTAGCGGGTCCACAGATACGCAGTATTTT.

The chain combines TRBV6-6 with TRBJ2-1; either TRBD1 or TRBD2 may supply D (7 bases each). Trimming took off 6 bases at V and 7 bases at J, with 16 bases between the two ends. The CDR3 runs to 14 residues. CDR1 is MNHNY, CDR2 SVGAGI, per germline (reference sequence). The CDR3: CASSTRGGENEQFF. The CDR3 DNA sequence: TGTGCCAGCAGCACCAGGGGGGGGGAAAATGAGCAGTTCTTC.

The CDR3 here is CATTKQENTEAFF. The DNA of the CDR3 is TGTGCCACCACCAAACAAGAAAACACTGAAGCTTTCTTT. The chain is built from TRBV15 and TRBJ1-1; D ambiguous. The CDR3 contains 13 residues. V was pared by 7 bases and J by 2 bases, with 11 bases between. Looked up from germline, CDR1 is LNHNV and CDR2 is YYDKDF (reference sequence).

V and J are TRBV6-1 and TRBJ2-7; 8 positions match TRBD1. This CDR3 contains 15 residues. Per germline, CDR1 MNHNS and CDR2 SASEGT. Trimming at V came to 3 bases and at J to 4 bases, leaving 8 bases not matched to a gene. The CDR3 DNA reads as TGTGCCAGCAGTGAGGGACAGGCCGGGCTGTACGAGCAGTACTTC. As protein: CASSEGQAGLYEQYF.